This TCR beta chain was sequenced during a study of tumor-infiltrating lymphocytes in primary liver carcinoma (dated by TCRdb to 2016 to 2017). Study-wide context: The five patients, three men and two women aged 30 to 69 years, had hepatocellular carcinoma (four) or combined HCC and intrahepatic cholangiocarcinoma (one). The five patients had tumors staged T1-T3 N0M0, with maximum diameters ranging from about 4.2 to 11 cm. Each sample produced roughly 3.5 to 7.13 million productive TCRbeta reads, and read depth showed no significant difference between tissue types. TCRbeta repertoire sequencing, expression microarrays and whole-exome sequencing were combined in the study across five regions of each liver tumor, with adjacent normal tissue and blood also included. A total of around 35 specimens from 5 patients, comprising about 25 tumor regions, 5 adjacent noncancerous liver tissues and 5 peripheral blood samples, were covered by TCRbeta repertoire sequencing. High reproducibility was observed for the technical replicate repertoires, with mean shared-clone rates approximately 0.9 and correlation coefficients above 0.98.

The CDR3 contains 13 residues, cysteine and phenylalanine counted. The entry retains the CDR3 DNA only, 39 bases that are in frame from base 1. CDR1 and CDR2 (MRHNA, SNTAGT) derive from the germline V gene. In regard to this clonotype: It has no known antigen specificity. At one end, the junction sequence differs from germline, possibly due to a read error.

Without any cell sorting, total RNA and DNA were co-extracted from roughly 18-30 mg of bulk tissue using the AllPrep DNA/RNA mini kit. Surgical resection was performed in China between late 2015 and March 2016 on a handful of patients with histopathologically diagnosed primary liver carcinoma. Patients had chronic HBV infection and were treatment-naive at sampling. Fresh tumor and adjacent tissue pieces were bisected, with one half stored in RNAlater at -80 degrees C and the other half sent for histology. Using a constant-region primer and ProtoScript II reverse transcriptase, TCRbeta-specific cDNA was reverse-transcribed from 500 ng total RNA. Construction of the TCRbeta libraries relied on three nested rounds of multiplex PCR, following a slightly modified ARM-PCR procedure. Multiplex TRBV1-TRBV30 forward primers and a Cbeta reverse primer were used in the first two PCR rounds, each of which was run for approximately 9 cycles. Sample barcodes and Illumina adapters were added in a final 25-cycle PCR with Deep VentR polymerase. Amplicons of 200-500 bp were gel-purified with a QIAquick gel extraction kit before sequencing. An Illumina HiSeq 2500 was used to sequence the TCRbeta amplicons with 250-bp paired-end reads. The authors' pipeline ran thus. Quality trimming of reads was performed with Trimmomatic v0.33, and paired reads were merged with FLASH v1.2.11 so that full CDR3 sequences could be recovered. V, D and J germline segments were assigned to the rearranged TCRbeta sequences using MiGEC v1.2.1b. Clonotype statistics, along with Shannon-Wiener diversity indices, were calculated using VDJtools v1.0.0. Except for diversity analysis, only the 250 most abundant clonotypes of each sample were used in subsequent analyses to reduce sampling bias. Starting from the raw public reads, TCRdb applied fastp trimming at Q25, assembled clones with MiXCR and retained in-frame beta chains. For every CDR3 protein sequence, its rows merge into one entry that carries the most common genes and DNA. Here the V and J calls rest on TCRdb's processing, not on the authors' analysis. This sample is represented by 37,000 or so distinct CDR3 sequences; approximately 82% of them were singletons. More than 35% of the sample belongs to the ten largest clones.

General findings and caveats noted by the study authors: Because the samples were bulk and unsorted, CD4+ and CD8+ T cell repertoires could not be compared. Consistent with antigen-driven expansion, pairs of tumor regions showed higher repertoire overlap (mean about 36%) than either tumor-adjacent pairs (roughly 17%) or tumor-blood pairs (roughly 15%). Only the TCR beta chain was sequenced, so true repertoire diversity is likely underestimated because unpaired alpha chains were not captured. A significantly larger repertoire fraction was made up by the top 250 clones in tumors than in blood (p = 0.039). With just a handful of patients in the study, the authors point out that the findings should be validated in a larger study.

The source of this sequence is a man aged 35 to 55 with primary liver carcinoma and hepatitis B virus infection. The chain couples TRBV6-4 to TRBJ2-2; a tentative D match to TRBD2 spans 5 bases. The sample comprised tumor-adjacent normal liver tissue. The DNA reads as follows: TGTGCCAGCAGTTACAAGGAGTCCGGGGAGCTGCCTTTT. This is translated as CASSYKESGELPF.